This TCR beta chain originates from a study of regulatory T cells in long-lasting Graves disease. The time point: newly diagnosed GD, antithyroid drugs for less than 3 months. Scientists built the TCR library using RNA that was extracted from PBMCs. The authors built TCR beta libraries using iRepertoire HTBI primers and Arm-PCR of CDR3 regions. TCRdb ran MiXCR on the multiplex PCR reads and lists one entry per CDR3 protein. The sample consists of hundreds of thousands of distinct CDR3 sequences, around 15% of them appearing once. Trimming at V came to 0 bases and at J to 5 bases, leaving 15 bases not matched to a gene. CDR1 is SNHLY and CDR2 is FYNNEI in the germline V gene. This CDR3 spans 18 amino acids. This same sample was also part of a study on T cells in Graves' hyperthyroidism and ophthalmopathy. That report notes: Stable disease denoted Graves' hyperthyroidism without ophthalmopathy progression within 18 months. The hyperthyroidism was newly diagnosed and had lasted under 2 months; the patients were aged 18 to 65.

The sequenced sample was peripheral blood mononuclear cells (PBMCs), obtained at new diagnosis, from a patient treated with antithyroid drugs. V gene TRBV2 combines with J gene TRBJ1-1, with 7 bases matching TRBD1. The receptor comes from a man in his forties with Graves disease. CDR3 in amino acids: CASSEAQRQGGRQTEAFF. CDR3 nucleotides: TGTGCCAGCAGTGAAGCGCAGAGACAGGGTGGAAGGCAGACTGAAGCTTTCTTT.